The text below deals with one T cell receptor (beta chain). The sample comes from a study of control samples from healthy donors and cancer patients. CDR1 is SGHVS and CDR2 is FQNEAQ in the germline V gene. This CDR3 spans 14 amino acids. V dropped 1 base and J dropped 5 bases, with 11 bases sitting between them. Libraries were prepared by immunoSEQ multiplex PCR; TCRdb keeps only in-frame clonotypes and omits some of them. The sample holds 90,000 to 120,000 clones; 70% to 85% are singletons and the top ten take approximately 7%. The clonotype was recovered from a man between 18 and 29 years old in good health. Sequencing was performed on blood. The rearrangement links TRBV7-8 to TRBJ1-2; D unresolved. DNA for the CDR3: TGTGCCAGCAGCTTAGGGATATTGGGGTATGGCTACACCTTC. This translates into CASSLGILGYGYTF.